The 3 T cell receptor beta chains in this list originate from one sample, sequenced in a study of blood T cell repertoires in COVID-19. Sequenced by immunoSEQ multiplex PCR; TCRdb stores in-frame clones only, minus some. The sample gives roughly 190,000 clones, around 86% of which show up once; approximately 6.5% is in the top ten. Sequencing was done on a sample of peripheral blood. All receptors derive from a woman of 80 years or more in a cohort sampled during active or convalescent COVID-19.

This chain joins TRBV4-1 and TRBJ2-7, with D tentatively TRBD2 (5 bases). V was shortened by 4 bases and J by 7 bases, with 17 bases between the two germline ends. The CDR3 spans 14 residues. The germline V gene encodes CDR1 MGHRA and CDR2 YSYEKL. The CDR3 sequence is CASSPTLGVGEQYV. For the CDR3, the DNA is TGCGCCAGCAGCCCTACACTCGGGGTTGGGGAGCAGTACGTC.

V is TRBV18 and J is TRBJ1-2; TRBD1 matches 7 bases. Germline values: CDR1 KGHSH, CDR2 LQKENI. With 1 base clipped from V and 4 bases from J, the junction kept 9 bases outside the gene matches. The CDR3 covers 16 residues. The CDR3 is CASSPQRPTGIYGYTF. Written as DNA, the CDR3 is TGTGCCAGCTCACCACAAAGGCCGACAGGGATCTATGGCTACACCTTC.

Concerning this clone itself: Other DNA sequences within the sample encode an identical CDR3. The gene calls are TRBV11-3 and TRBJ1-1; 7 bases map to TRBD1. Germline V gene lookup returns CDR1 SGHNT and CDR2 YENEEA. This CDR3 is built from 14 residues. The junction had 2 bases not matched to a gene; V was cut back by 2 bases and J by 2 bases. CDR3 protein: CASSLSGGNTEAFF. CDR3 coding DNA: TGTGCCAGCAGCTTATCAGGGGGAAACACTGAAGCTTTCTTT.